Given below is one T cell receptor beta chain in context. The antigen remains undetermined. Expansion with viral peptide pools was applied to antigen-specific CD4+ T cells by the ViraFEST assay prior to sequencing. Subsequent to 10 days of culture, CD4+ T cells were isolated. Previously uninfected by SARS-CoV-2, the vaccine recipients also showed negative nucleocapsid antibodies. Supplemented with about 9.9 IU/ml IL-2 and 10 ug/ml peptides, under 2.5 million PBMC per well were kept in culture. The source of the sample is a study of vaccination effects on CD4 cells after COVID-19. In the study overall: It was two doses of either the BNT162b2 or mRNA-1273 vaccine that participants received. Study-wide results and caveats: There was only 1 of 255 vaccine-induced clones in healthy vaccinees that cross-reacted with common cold coronaviruses. Limitations: small convalescent group and missing early post-infection timepoints.

Only in-frame clones appear in the TCRdb table, and some are missing; sequencing was by immunoSEQ multiplex PCR. The sample carries tens of thousands of clones, about 75% recorded once. CDR3 length: 12 residues. V was pared by 6 bases and J by 9 bases, with 11 bases between. Germline loops: CDR1 MDHEN, CDR2 SYDVKM. The chain carries TRBV28 and TRBJ1-4; D unclear. This material consisted of CD4+ T cells from PBMCs cultured with HCoV-NL63 spike peptides, taken before COVID-19 vaccination. This clonotype was sampled from a human donor who received a COVID-19 vaccine. In DNA form, the CDR3 reads TGTGCCAGCAGGGCCAAGGTAAAAAAACTGTTTTTT. Encoded protein: CASRAKVKKLFF.